The subject of this entry is one T cell receptor beta chain. The target antigen is unknown. The method was immunoSEQ multiplex PCR; TCRdb's version includes in-frame clones alone and lacks a portion of them. The profile shows approximately 150,000 clones, 92% of them singletons. These data come from a study of T cell responses to AZD1222 COVID-19 vaccine. Study observations and caveats: Spike was spanned by vaccine-associated CD4 TCRs, with dominance at 160-218 and 743-854. In a largely white British group with more females than males, clonal diversity was possibly underestimated.

V lost 6 bases, J lost 6 bases, and 8 bases stayed unmatched. Germline V gives CDR1 MNHEY, CDR2 SVGAGI. This CDR3 is 14 amino acids long. The specimen comprised peripheral blood, sampled 28 days after the second AZD1222 dose. This chain connects TRBV6-5 to TRBJ1-5; TRBD1 matches at 7 bases. This sequence originates from an adult who received the AZD1222 COVID-19 vaccine. Here the CDR3 DNA reads TGTGCCAGCAGAAAAGAGGGGGCGGGTCAGCCCCAGCATTTT. Translating it yields CASRKEGAGQPQHF.